This TCR beta chain originates from a study of cytomegalovirus exposure and HLA in healthy donors. Use of 60 Vbeta and 13 Jbeta primers characterized the PCR. Profiling relied on immunoSEQ multiplex PCR, and the TCRdb table lists in-frame clones only, not all of them. Among some 130,000 clones, approximately 78% were seen once, and the ten largest hold about 7.5%. This CDR3 is built from 17 residues. Looked up from germline, CDR1 is SGHAT and CDR2 is FQNNGV. V gave up 2 bases and J gave up 4 bases; unmatched junction bases: 10. Specimen: PBMCs. V is TRBV11-2 and J is TRBJ2-2; TRBD2 matches 7 bases. The clonotype originates from a woman aged 45-65 years in good health and CMV-seropositive. This CDR3 is CASSLRTAGVLTGELFF. DNA of the CDR3: TGTGCCAGCAGCTTAAGGACGGCGGGAGTTCTCACCGGGGAGCTGTTTTTT. The variable domain in full, completed from reference TRBV11-2 and TRBJ2-2, reads EAGVAQSPRYKIIEKRQSVAFWCNPISGHATLYWYQQILGQGPKLLIQFQNNGVVDDSQLPKDRFSAERLKGVDSTLKIQPAKLEDSAVYLCASSLRTAGVLTGELFFGEGSRLTVL.